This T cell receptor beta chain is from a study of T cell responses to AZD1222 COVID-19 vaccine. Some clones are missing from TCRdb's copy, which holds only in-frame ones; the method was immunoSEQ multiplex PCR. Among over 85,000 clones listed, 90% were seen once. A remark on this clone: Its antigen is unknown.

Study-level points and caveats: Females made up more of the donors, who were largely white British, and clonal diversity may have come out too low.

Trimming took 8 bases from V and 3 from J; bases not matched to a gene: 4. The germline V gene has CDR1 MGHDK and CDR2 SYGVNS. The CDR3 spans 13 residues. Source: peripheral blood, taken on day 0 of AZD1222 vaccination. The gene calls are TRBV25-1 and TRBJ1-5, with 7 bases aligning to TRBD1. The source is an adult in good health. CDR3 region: CASSDRFNQPQHF. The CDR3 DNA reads TGTGCCAGCTCGGACAGGTTCAATCAGCCCCAGCATTTT.